Each of the 13 T cell receptor beta chains below was sequenced from the same sample in a study of blood T cell repertoires in COVID-19. Produced via immunoSEQ multiplex PCR; TCRdb's table is partial and in-frame only. The profile covers about 59,000 clones, with approximately 90% appearing a single time and 15% to 20% taken by the ten largest. Material: peripheral blood. The receptor set was obtained from a man older than 75 with acute or convalescent COVID-19.

The V gene is TRBV5-1, the J gene TRBJ2-1; 8 bases line up with TRBD1. Germline-derived CDR1 and CDR2 are SGHRS and YFSETQ. With V trimmed by 3 bases and J by 4 bases, 3 bases remained unmatched. The CDR3 has 14 residues. CDR3 bases: TGCGCCAGCAGCTCGGGACAGGAGTACAATGAGCAGTTCTTC. It specifies CASSSGQEYNEQFF.

The genes are TRBV10-3 and TRBJ2-2; TRBD1 is a possible D gene (5 bases). The germline V and J ends were trimmed by 0 bases and 1 base, with 9 bases remaining between them. CDR1 and CDR2 from the germline V gene are ENHRY and SYGVKD. This CDR3 has 16 residues. CDR3 nucleotides: TGTGCCATCAGTGAGTCGCTGGACAAGAACACCGGGGAGCTGTTTTTT. It specifies CAISESLDKNTGELFF.

This clone is categorized as hyperexpanded. J is TRBJ2-3 and V is TRBV7-2, with 8 bases lining up with TRBD2. The V and J ends lost 5 bases and 3 bases, in that order; junction bases with no gene match: 4. Germline assignment: CDR1 SGHTA and CDR2 FQGNSA. The CDR3 covers 14 residues. CDR3 residues: CASSLGGATDTQYF. The CDR3 DNA reads as TGTGCCAGCAGCCTCGGGGGGGCAACAGATACGCAGTATTTT.

This rearrangement joins TRBV29-1 to TRBJ1-1, with 8 nucleotides matching TRBD1. The CDR3 sequence is 13 residues long. V lost 6 bases to trimming and J lost 3 bases; unmatched junction nucleotides: 6. CDR1 SQVTM and CDR2 ANQGSEA come from the germline V gene. CDR3 DNA: TGCAGCGTCCAGGGACAGGTGGACACTGAAGCTTTCTTT. Its translation is CSVQGQVDTEAFF.

The V and J genes are TRBV6-4 and TRBJ2-7; TRBD1 matches at 8 bases. Trimming removed 4 bases from V and 6 bases from J; junction bases left unmatched: 5. Germline-derived CDR1 and CDR2 are MRHNA and SNTAGT. This CDR3 has 13 residues. The CDR3 loop is CASSAQQGGEQYF. CDR3 nucleotide sequence: TGTGCCAGCAGTGCCCAACAGGGGGGCGAGCAGTACTTC.

The gene calls are TRBV5-1 and TRBJ2-7; D is possibly TRBD2 (5 bases). Germline lookup yields CDR1 SGHRS and CDR2 YFSETQ. The germline V and J ends were trimmed by 0 bases and 0 bases, with 13 bases remaining between them. This CDR3 is built from 16 residues. The CDR3 DNA is TGCGCCAGCAGCTTGGCCGGGAACCCCACCTCCTACGAGCAGTACTTC. It specifies CASSLAGNPTSYEQYF.

This sequence joins TRBV19 and TRBJ2-1, with 8 bases matching TRBD2. Germline lookup yields CDR1 LNHDA and CDR2 SQIVND (reference sequence). V lost 5 bases and J lost 8; bases outside the gene matches: 11. This CDR3 is built from 15 residues. CDR3 sequence: CASSSDSGGADEQFF. CDR3 DNA sequence: TGTGCCAGTAGTTCCGATTCCGGGGGGGCCGATGAGCAGTTCTTC.

The chain couples TRBV2 to TRBJ2-3, with 9 bases aligning to TRBD1. V shed 9 bases, J shed 6 bases, and the junction held 7 bases outside the gene matches. CDR3 length equals 13 residues. Germline CDR1 SNHLY, CDR2 FYNNEI. This CDR3 reads CARENRGRDTQYF. The CDR3 DNA follows: TGTGCCAGGGAGAACAGGGGGCGGGATACGCAGTATTTT.

J is TRBJ2-7 and V is TRBV28; the match to TRBD1 covers 10 bases. V gave up 1 base and J gave up 9 bases; unmatched junction bases: 3. CDR1 and CDR2 from the germline V gene are MDHEN and SYDVKM. This CDR3 region has 13 residues. The CDR3 DNA reads TGTGCCAGCAGTTTATCAAGGACAGGGGGGCAGTACTTC. It encodes CASSLSRTGGQYF.

As to this clone: Its ends do not fully match the called genes, so a read error is possible. V usage is TRBV7-3 and J usage is TRBJ2-3, with D possibly being TRBD2 (6 bases). CDR3 length equals 16 residues. Germline V lookup: CDR1 SGHTA, CDR2 FQGTGA. As DNA, the CDR3 is TGTGCCAGCAGCGTAACTGGGACTTCTCATTCAGATACGCAGTATTTT. Amino acid sequence: CASSVTGTSHSDTQYF. Combining the CDR3 with reference TRBV7-3 and TRBJ2-3 gives the whole variable domain GAGVSQTPSNKVTEKGKYVELRCDPISGHTALYWYRQSLGQGPEFLIYFQGTGAADDSGLPNDRFFAVRPEGSVSTLKIQRTERGDSAVYLCASSVTGTSHSDTQYFGPGTRLTVL.

The rearrangement links TRBV19 to TRBJ1-6; D may be TRBD1 (5 bases). The CDR3 length is 13 residues. Trimming cost V 8 bases and J 5 bases, with 10 bases left between them. CDR1 is LNHDA and CDR2 is SQIVND in the germline V gene (reference sequence). As DNA, the CDR3 is TGTGCCAGTTCGGCACAGGATAATTCACCCCTCCACTTT. Translation gives CASSAQDNSPLHF.

V gene TRBV19 combines with J gene TRBJ2-2; D perhaps matches TRBD1 (6 bases). The germline gives CDR1 LNHDA, CDR2 SQIVND (reference sequence). CDR3 length: 13 residues. The germline V and J ends were trimmed by 6 bases and 7 bases, with 12 bases remaining between them. CDR3: CASRHGTLGELFF. The CDR3 DNA reads TGTGCCAGTAGGCATGGGACACTCGGGGAGCTGTTTTTT.

The CDR3 here is CASSYRTGYNSPLHF. DNA for the CDR3: TGTGCCAGCAGCTATAGGACAGGGTATAATTCACCCCTCCACTTT. The rearrangement joins TRBV5-6 to TRBJ1-6, with 8 bases fitting TRBD1. The CDR3 is 15 amino acids. After removal of 3 bases from V and 4 bases from J, the junction contained 3 bases not matched to a gene. The V gene's germline CDR1 is SGHDT and CDR2 YYEEEE.